This T cell receptor beta chain was captured by sequencing in a study of blood T cell repertoires in COVID-19. CDR3 size: 12 residues. V lost 0 bases, J lost 6 bases, and 4 bases lay in between. Authors' methods: Nucleated cell counts were estimated from reference gene primer amplification. Sequencing used immunoSEQ multiplex PCR; TCRdb keeps in-frame clones, though not all of them. The DNA was the basis for D and trimming; V, J and clone size are from that table. The sample consists of just over 300,000 clones, 80% to 90% of them appearing once. Cohorts were assigned according to the clinical history that participants reported. What the recovered Cohort 3 donors had was two negative PCRs, clearance, or symptom resolution.

Sample: PBMCs or T cells enriched from blood (not recorded which). The V and J genes are TRBV5-3 and TRBJ2-1; D unclear. Being an ORF, TRBV5-3 has a function that is uncertain. This receptor was obtained from a man aged 30 to 45 who had recovered from COVID-19. This CDR3 is CARSLAFNEQFF. The DNA for the CDR3 is TGTGCCAGAAGCTTGGCCTTCAATGAGCAGTTCTTC.